The clone carrying this T cell receptor beta chain was detected only once. Germline CDR1 is SGDLS and CDR2 is YYNGEE. The CDR3 sequence is 16 residues long. V lost 3 bases and J lost 6; bases outside the gene matches: 9. Sequencing of TCR beta drew on CD8+ and CD4+ T cells from blood. The RNA, about 0.45 to 1 ug, was put through reverse transcription using random hexamers. TCR beta CDR3 was amplified by immunoSEQ multiplex PCR. This amplification extended across 54 Vbeta and 13 Jbeta segments. TCRdb re-derived calls from the immunoSEQ multiplex PCR reads in MiXCR, one entry per CDR3 protein. Among tens of thousands of distinct CDR3 sequences, 90% to 95% were seen once, and the ten largest hold about 0.3%. These data belong to a study of CD8 T cells in Susac syndrome.

The receptor was isolated from a human donor in good health. V usage is TRBV9 and J usage is TRBJ2-2; TRBD1 matches 9 bases. The source material was CD8+ T cells from PBMCs. CDR3 coding DNA: TGTGCCAGCAGCGCCCCCAGGACAGGGGACGCCGGGGAGCTGTTTTTT. This translates into CASSAPRTGDAGELFF.